This T cell receptor (beta chain) stems from a study of T cell responses to AZD1222 COVID-19 vaccine (dated by TCRdb to the early 2020s). Broadly, across the study: A total of about 250 trial participants underwent TCR sequencing, of whom nearly 210 had received two doses of AZD1222 and roughly 26 had received two doses of the MenACWY control vaccine. Trial participants were enrolled by age into subgroups of 18-55, 56-69 and 70-plus years, and about 150, 27 and 61 TCR-sequenced participants, respectively, were included in these subgroups. Points the paper makes about the study in general: The 56-69-year group was small, and its depth increase did not reach significance, likely because of low power. Because no day 14 peak-response samples were available, the repertoires could be characterized only after the peak T cell response. Only a handful of AZD1222 recipients were SARS-CoV-2 seropositive at baseline, limiting conclusions about previously exposed vaccinees. A significant rise in spike-specific TCR breadth and depth was observed after two AZD1222 doses relative to day 0 and relative to MenACWY recipients. Reportedly, almost half of the unique spike-specific TCRs recognized epitopes lying outside the regions that are mutated in the B.1.351 and B.1.1.7 variants. Participants were mostly white British, with more females than males. The authors suggested clonal diversity may have been underestimated. CD4 TCRs associated with the vaccine covered the entire spike protein, and the dominant responses were in regions 160-218 and 743-854.

Taken from the germline V gene, the CDR1 and CDR2 loops are SQVTM and ANQGSEA. The trim is 4 bases for V and 4 bases for J, with a gap of 16 bases between the germline ends. CDR3 length: 15 amino acids, cysteine to phenylalanine. Just CDR3 DNA is preserved here, 45 bases in frame from base 1. To note about this clone: Its antigen remains unidentified. Base qualities are not provided; no much larger clone lies one nucleotide away.

The time point label, read with the paper, signifies: about 28 days (+/-7) after the second vaccine dose. AZD1222 recipients with second doses at about 4 weeks or about 12 weeks were pooled, because spike-specific TCR depth and breadth did not differ between schedules. Samples from vaccinated people were obtained from the UK trials COV001 and COV002, which included a single-blind randomized controlled phase 2/3 trial of AZD1222 (ChAdOx1 nCoV-19) in healthy adults. For TCRbeta chain sequencing, PBMC samples were collected from trial participants at day 0 and at day 28 after the second dose. The CDR3 regions of human TCRbeta chains were analyzed by immunosequencing. Processing in the source paper ran as follows. TCRs in the repertoires were matched against a reference library of SARS-CoV-2-specific TCRs that had been generated with the MIRA antigen-specificity platform. Breadth meant the fraction of unique TCRs that were SARS-CoV-2-associated, whereas depth meant the fraction of total T cells that were SARS-CoV-2-associated. Using the MIRA data, each spike-specific TCR was mapped to the spike region that the TCR reacts to and placed in a CD4 or CD8 class. Log10-transformed breadth and depth values were compared by one-way ANOVA with Sidak's multiple comparisons tests. TCRdb re-hosts the immuneACCESS table, in-frame sequences only. Its copies lack some clones; in the studies checked, an unresolved V gene accounts for under half of them, and the cause for the rest is not known. V, J and clone size were drawn from that table, and D and trimming were deduced from the DNA. The sample table contains about 59,000 clones; only one count was recorded for approximately 89% of them. Clones ranked in the top ten supply 5% to 6.5% of the sample.

Sequenced here: peripheral blood, sampled 28 days after the second AZD1222 dose. This TCR was sampled from an adult who received the AZD1222 COVID-19 vaccine. The chain employs TRBV29-1 and TRBJ1-4, with no confident D gene call. The CDR3 region reads CSVASTGIDNEKLFF. The DNA sequence is TGCAGCGTTGCGAGCACGGGGATAGATAATGAAAAACTGTTTTTT.